This TCR beta chain was profiled in a study of blood T cell repertoires in COVID-19. Study overall: Sites across the United States, Italy and Spain contributed samples from acute and convalescent COVID-19. Nucleic acid was either cDNA or gDNA, and it came from T cells, B-cell-depleted T cells, or PBMCs.

The assay was immunoSEQ multiplex PCR, and TCRdb's table has in-frame clones only and misses some. The table includes about 67,000 clones, 80% to 90% detected once. CDR3 size: 15 residues. Trimming left V 0 bases short and J 3 bases short, with 11 bases between. Germline CDR1 reads SGHRS; CDR2 reads YFSETQ. The receptor was isolated from a man aged 50-59 years with active COVID-19. The chain recombines TRBV5-1 with TRBJ2-3; D might be TRBD2 (6 bases). Specimen: peripheral blood. The CDR3 region has the DNA TGCGCCAGCAGCTTGGCGGGGGTGGGGACAGATACGCAGTATTTT. This encodes CASSLAGVGTDTQYF.